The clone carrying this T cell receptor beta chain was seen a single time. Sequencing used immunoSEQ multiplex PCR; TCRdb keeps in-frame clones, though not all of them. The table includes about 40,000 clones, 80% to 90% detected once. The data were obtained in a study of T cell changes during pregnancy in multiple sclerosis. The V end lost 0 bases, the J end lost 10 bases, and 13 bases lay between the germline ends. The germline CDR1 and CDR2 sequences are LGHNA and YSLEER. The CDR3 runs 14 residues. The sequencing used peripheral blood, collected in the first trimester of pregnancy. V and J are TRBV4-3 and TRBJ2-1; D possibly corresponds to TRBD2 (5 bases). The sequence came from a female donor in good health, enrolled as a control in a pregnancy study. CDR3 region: CASSQEVGRYEQFF. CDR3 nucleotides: TGCGCCAGCAGCCAAGAGGTGGGGAGATACGAGCAGTTCTTC.